The 7 T cell receptor beta chains below all came from one sample that was sequenced in a study of T-cell memory formation after mild COVID-19. TCRdb recomputed calls from the 5' RACE reads with MiXCR, one row per CDR3 protein. The profile shows some 88,000 distinct CDR3 sequences, roughly 25% of them singletons. Source material: PBMCs or a T cell subset sorted from them (not recorded which). These receptors came from a man in his late teens or twenties who had mild COVID-19 (a few samples of this study predate the infection). Cell type and time point are not known.

The CDR3 protein is CASSFVRPTEAFF. The CDR3 nucleotides read TGTGCCAGCAGCTTCGTCAGGCCTACTGAAGCTTTCTTT. The V call is TRBV5-6, the J call TRBJ1-1; D gene ambiguous. CDR1 is SGHDT and CDR2 is YYEEEE in the germline V gene. The CDR3 totals 13 residues. Trimming cost V 2 bases and J 5 bases, with 10 bases left between them.

V and J are TRBV6-2 or TRBV6-3 and TRBJ1-1; no clear D. Between the trimmed V and J ends, which lost 4 bases and 4 bases, there was a span of 7 bases. CDR1 is MNHEY and CDR2 is SVGEGT in the germline V gene. The CDR3 has 12 amino acids. CDR3 coding DNA: TGTGCCAGCAGTTCCACCACCACTGAAGCTTTCTTT. Its protein is CASSSTTTEAFF.

This chain joins TRBV5-1 and TRBJ2-7; 10 nucleotides align to TRBD1. From germline, CDR1 is SGHRS and CDR2 YFSETQ. With V trimmed by 1 base and J by 2 bases, 6 bases remained unmatched. The CDR3 loop spans 16 amino acids. In nucleotides, the CDR3 is TGCGCCAGCAGCTTGCTCGGACAGGGGGAGACCTACGAGCAGTACTTC. Amino acid sequence: CASSLLGQGETYEQYF.

The genes are TRBV7-2 and TRBJ2-3, with unresolved D. Germline values: CDR1 SGHTA, CDR2 FQGNSA. There are 14 residues in the CDR3. V was pared by 7 bases and J by 3 bases, with 14 bases between. CDR3 bases: TGTGCCAGCACCTACCTAGATGGGACAGATACGCAGTATTTT. Protein product: CASTYLDGTDTQYF.

V and J are TRBV28 and TRBJ2-3; TRBD1 matches at 8 bases. V lost 6 bases to trimming and J lost 1 base; unmatched junction nucleotides: 9. This CDR3 region has 16 residues. CDR1 and CDR2 from the germline V gene are MDHEN and SYDVKM. The CDR3 nucleotides are TGTGCCAGCAGGACGACACCGGGACAGGGCACAGATACGCAGTATTTT. As protein: CASRTTPGQGTDTQYF.

The genes are TRBV12-3 or TRBV12-4 and TRBJ1-1; D unresolved. The germline V and J ends were trimmed by 9 bases and 1 base, with 12 bases remaining between them. There are 13 residues in the CDR3. The CDR3 spells CASYPTANTEAFF. Written as DNA, the CDR3 is TGTGCCAGTTATCCGACGGCGAACACTGAAGCTTTCTTT.

This clonotype has a handful of counts. DNA of the CDR3: TGCAGTGCTAGCCCCGCTAGCGGGAATCTCTACGAGCAGTACTTC. It specifies CSASPASGNLYEQYF. This chain joins TRBV20-1 and TRBJ2-7; TRBD2 matches at 9 bases. J was trimmed by 3 bases and V by 3 bases; bases with no gene match: 9. The CDR3 has 15 residues. The germline V gene encodes CDR1 DFQATT and CDR2 SNEGSKA (reference sequence).